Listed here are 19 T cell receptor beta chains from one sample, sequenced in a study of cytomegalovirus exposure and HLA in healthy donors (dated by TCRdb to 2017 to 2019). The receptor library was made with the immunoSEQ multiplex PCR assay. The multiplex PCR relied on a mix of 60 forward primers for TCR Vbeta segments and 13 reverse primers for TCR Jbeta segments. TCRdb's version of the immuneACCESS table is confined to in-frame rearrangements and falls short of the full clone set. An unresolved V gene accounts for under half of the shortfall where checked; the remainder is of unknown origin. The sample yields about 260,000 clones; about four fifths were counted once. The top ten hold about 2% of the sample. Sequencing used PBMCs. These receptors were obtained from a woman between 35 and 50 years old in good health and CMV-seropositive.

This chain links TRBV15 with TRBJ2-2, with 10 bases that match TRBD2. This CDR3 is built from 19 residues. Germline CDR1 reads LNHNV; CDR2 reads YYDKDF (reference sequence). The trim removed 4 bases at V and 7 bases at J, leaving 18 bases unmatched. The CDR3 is CATSKRGGGSGRAVGELFF. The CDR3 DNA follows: TGTGCCACCAGCAAACGAGGAGGTGGAAGCGGGAGGGCCGTCGGGGAGCTGTTTTTT.

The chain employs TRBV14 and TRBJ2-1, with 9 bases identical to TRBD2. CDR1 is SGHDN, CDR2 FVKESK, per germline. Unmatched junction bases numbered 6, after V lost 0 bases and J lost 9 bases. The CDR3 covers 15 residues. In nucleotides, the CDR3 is TGTGCCAGCAGCCAAGAGCTAGCGGGAATGGGTGAGCAGTTCTTC. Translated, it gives CASSQELAGMGEQFF.

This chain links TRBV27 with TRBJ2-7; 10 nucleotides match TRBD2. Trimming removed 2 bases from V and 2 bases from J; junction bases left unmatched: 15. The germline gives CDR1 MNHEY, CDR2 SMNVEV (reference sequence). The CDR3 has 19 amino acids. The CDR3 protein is CASSLDRTPGLAYPYEQYF. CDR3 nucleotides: TGTGCCAGCAGTTTAGATCGGACCCCGGGACTAGCGTACCCCTACGAGCAGTACTTC.

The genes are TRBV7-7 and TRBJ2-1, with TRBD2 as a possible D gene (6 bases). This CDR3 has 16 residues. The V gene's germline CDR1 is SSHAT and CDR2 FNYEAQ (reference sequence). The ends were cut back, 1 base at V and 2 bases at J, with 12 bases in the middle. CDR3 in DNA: TGTGCCAGCAGCTTAGGTGTGAAGCGGGCCTACAATGAGCAGTTCTTC. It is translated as CASSLGVKRAYNEQFF.

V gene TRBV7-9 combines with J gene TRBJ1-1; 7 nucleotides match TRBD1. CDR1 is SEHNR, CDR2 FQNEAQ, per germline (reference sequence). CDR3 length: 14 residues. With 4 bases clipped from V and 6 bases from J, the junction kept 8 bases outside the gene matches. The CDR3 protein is CASSSNPGTAEAFF. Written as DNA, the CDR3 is TGTGCCAGCAGCTCTAACCCAGGGACAGCTGAAGCTTTCTTT.

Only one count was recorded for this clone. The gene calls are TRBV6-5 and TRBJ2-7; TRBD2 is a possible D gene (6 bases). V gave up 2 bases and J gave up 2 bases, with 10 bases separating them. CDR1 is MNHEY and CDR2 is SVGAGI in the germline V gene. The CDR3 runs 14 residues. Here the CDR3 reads CASSYRREAYEQYF. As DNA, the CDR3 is TGTGCCAGCAGTTACCGGCGGGAAGCCTACGAGCAGTACTTC.

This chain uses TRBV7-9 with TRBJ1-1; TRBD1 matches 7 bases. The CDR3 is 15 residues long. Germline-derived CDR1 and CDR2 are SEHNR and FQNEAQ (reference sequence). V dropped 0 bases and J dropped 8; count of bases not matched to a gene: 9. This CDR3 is CASSLAVGGVSEAFF. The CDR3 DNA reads TGTGCCAGCAGCTTAGCGGTAGGGGGCGTGTCCGAAGCTTTCTTT.

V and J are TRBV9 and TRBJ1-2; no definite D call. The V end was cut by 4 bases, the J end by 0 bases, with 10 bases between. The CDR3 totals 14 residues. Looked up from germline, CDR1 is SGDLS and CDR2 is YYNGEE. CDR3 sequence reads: CASSRGLSNYGYTF. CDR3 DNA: TGTGCCAGCAGCAGAGGACTCTCTAACTATGGCTACACCTTC.

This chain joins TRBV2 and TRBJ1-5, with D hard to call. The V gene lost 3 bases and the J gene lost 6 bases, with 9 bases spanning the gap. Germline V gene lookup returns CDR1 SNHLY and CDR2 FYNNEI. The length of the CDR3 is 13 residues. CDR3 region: CASSEYIRQPQHF. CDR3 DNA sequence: TGTGCCAGCAGTGAGTACATTCGTCAGCCCCAGCATTTT.

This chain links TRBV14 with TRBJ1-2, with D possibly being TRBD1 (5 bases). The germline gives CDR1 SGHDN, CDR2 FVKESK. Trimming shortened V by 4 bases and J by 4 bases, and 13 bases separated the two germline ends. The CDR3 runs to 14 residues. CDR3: CASSPTGGPYGYTF. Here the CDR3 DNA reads TGTGCCAGCAGCCCCACGGGGGGACCCTATGGCTACACCTTC.

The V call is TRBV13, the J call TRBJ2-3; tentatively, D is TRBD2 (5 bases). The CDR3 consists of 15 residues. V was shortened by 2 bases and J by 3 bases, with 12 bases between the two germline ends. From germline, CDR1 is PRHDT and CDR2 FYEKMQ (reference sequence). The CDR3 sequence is CASSLKRAVTDTQYF. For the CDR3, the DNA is TGTGCCAGCAGCTTAAAGAGGGCCGTAACAGATACGCAGTATTTT.

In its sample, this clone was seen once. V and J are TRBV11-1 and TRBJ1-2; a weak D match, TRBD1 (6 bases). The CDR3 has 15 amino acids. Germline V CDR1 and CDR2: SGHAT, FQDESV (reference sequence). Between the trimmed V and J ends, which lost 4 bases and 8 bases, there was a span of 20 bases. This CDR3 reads CASSSTGGPSKGYTF. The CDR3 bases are TGTGCCAGCAGCTCGACGGGGGGCCCTAGTAAAGGCTACACCTTC.

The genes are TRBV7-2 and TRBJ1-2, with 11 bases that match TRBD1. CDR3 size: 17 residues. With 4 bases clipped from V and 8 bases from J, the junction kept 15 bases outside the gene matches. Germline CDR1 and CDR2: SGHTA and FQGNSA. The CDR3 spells CASSSNYRDRGLRGYTF. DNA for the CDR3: TGTGCCAGCAGCTCGAACTATCGGGACAGGGGGTTGCGAGGCTACACCTTC.

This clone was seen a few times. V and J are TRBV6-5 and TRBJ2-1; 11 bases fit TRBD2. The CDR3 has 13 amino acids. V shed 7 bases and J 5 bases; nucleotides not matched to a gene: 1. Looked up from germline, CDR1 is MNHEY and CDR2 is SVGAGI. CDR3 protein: CASTGLADNEQFF. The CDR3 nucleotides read TGTGCCAGCACGGGACTAGCGGACAATGAGCAGTTCTTC.

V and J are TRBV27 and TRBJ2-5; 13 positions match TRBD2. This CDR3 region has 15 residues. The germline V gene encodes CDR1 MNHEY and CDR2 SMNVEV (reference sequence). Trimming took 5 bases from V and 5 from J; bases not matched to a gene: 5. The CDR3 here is CASSATSGRRETQYF. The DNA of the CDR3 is TGTGCCAGCAGTGCGACTAGCGGGAGGCGGGAGACCCAGTACTTC.

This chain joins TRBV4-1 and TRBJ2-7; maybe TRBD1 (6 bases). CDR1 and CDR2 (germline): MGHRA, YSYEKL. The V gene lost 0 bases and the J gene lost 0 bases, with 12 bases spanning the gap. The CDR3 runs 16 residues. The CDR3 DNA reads TGCGCCAGCAGCCAAGAAGAAGTGGGGGCCTCCTACGAGCAGTACTTC. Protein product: CASSQEEVGASYEQYF.

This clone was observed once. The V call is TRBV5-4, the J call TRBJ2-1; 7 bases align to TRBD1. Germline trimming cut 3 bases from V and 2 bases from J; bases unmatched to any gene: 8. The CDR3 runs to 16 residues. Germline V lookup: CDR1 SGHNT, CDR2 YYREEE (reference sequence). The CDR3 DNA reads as TGTGCCAGCAGCTCTTCCGGGACAGACCCCTACAATGAGCAGTTCTTC. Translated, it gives CASSSSGTDPYNEQFF. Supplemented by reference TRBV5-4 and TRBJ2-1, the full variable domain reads ETGVTQSPTHLIKTRGQQVTLRCSSQSGHNTVSWYQQALGQGPQFIFQYYREEENGRGNFPPRFSGLQFPNYSSELNVNALELDDSALYLCASSSSGTDPYNEQFFGPGTRLTVL.

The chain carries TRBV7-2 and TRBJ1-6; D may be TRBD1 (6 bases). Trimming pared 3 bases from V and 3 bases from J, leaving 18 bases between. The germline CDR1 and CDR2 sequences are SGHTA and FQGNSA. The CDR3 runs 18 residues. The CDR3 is CASSFQGTLGFYNSPLHF. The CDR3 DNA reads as TGTGCCAGCAGCTTCCAGGGGACCCTAGGATTCTATAATTCACCCCTCCACTTT.

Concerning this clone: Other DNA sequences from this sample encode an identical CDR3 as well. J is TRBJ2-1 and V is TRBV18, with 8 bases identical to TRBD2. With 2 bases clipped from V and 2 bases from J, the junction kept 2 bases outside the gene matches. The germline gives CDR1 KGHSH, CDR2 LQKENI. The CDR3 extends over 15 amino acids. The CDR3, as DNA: TGTGCCAGCTCACCAACTAGCGGAACCTACAATGAGCAGTTCTTC. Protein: CASSPTSGTYNEQFF.